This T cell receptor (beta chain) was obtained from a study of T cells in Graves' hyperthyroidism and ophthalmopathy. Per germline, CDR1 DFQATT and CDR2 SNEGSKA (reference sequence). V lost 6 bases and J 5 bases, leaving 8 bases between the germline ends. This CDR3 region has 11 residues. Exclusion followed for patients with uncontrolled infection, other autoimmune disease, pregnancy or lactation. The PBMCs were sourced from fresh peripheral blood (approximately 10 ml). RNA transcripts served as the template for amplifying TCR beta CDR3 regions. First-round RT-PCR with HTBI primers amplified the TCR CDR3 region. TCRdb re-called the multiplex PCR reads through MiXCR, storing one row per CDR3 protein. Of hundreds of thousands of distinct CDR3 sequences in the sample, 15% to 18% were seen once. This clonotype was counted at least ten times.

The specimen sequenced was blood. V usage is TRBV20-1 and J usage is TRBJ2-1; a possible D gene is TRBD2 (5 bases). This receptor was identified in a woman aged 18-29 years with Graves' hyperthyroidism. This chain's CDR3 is CSASGNNEQFF. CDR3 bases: TGCAGTGCCTCGGGGAACAATGAGCAGTTCTTC.